The rows below give T cell receptor beta chains drawn from one sample of a study of blood T cell repertoires in COVID-19. Repertoires were generated with immunoSEQ multiplex PCR, while TCRdb's copy carries only in-frame clones and drops some. The profile covers about 110,000 clones, with 84% appearing a single time and under 7% taken by the ten largest. The sample consisted of peripheral blood. The receptor set was obtained from a woman in her 50s with acute or convalescent COVID-19. The conserved cysteine and the conserved F or W are not part of the CDR3 here. Each record gives: V gene, CDR3 protein.

v_gene: TRBV5-4
CDR3aa: ASSPRSGTLDYGYT

v_gene: TRBV21-1
CDR3aa: ASSKTRTGFAQDYGYT

v_gene: TRBV15
CDR3aa: ATSRGQDSLNEQF

v_gene: TRBV20-1
CDR3aa: SAFSQGFQY

v_gene: TRBV18
CDR3aa: ASSPLLAGTNTGELF

v_gene: TRBV9
CDR3aa: ASSPGQGASDTEAF

v_gene: TRBV9
CDR3aa: ASSLRLNTGELF

v_gene: TRBV6-5
CDR3aa: ASTSRGRVDTQY

v_gene: TRBV28
CDR3aa: ATGGRGDSNQPQH

v_gene: TRBV4-2
CDR3aa: ASSQEVAAEAF

v_gene: TRBV5-6
CDR3aa: ASTQWAGSEAF

v_gene: TRBV30
CDR3aa: AATSLMWEQF

v_gene: TRBV6-5
CDR3aa: ASSGGAGPQH

v_gene: TRBV7-8
CDR3aa: ASSHLLRGVSYEQY

v_gene: TRBV18
CDR3aa: ASSLSGQVYEQY

v_gene: TRBV27
CDR3aa: ASSFGAGGYEQY

v_gene: TRBV6-5
CDR3aa: ASSPLQGAGGYT

v_gene: TRBV5-8
CDR3aa: ASSVQGSPYNEQF

v_gene: TRBV15
CDR3aa: ATSRGGREGGYT

v_gene: TRBV6-1
CDR3aa: ASSEGGGNSPLH

v_gene: TRBV2
CDR3aa: AGRDSPGELF

v_gene: TRBV3-1/TRBV3-2
CDR3aa: ASSQGGRGF

v_gene: TRBV5-6
CDR3aa: ASSLIVRSPGELF

v_gene: TRBV5-8
CDR3aa: ASSSSSFSPQH

v_gene: TRBV25-1
CDR3aa: APQGHKEAF

v_gene: TRBV11-3
CDR3aa: ASSLRTETEAF

v_gene: TRBV7-2
CDR3aa: ASSLRQGLNGNTIY

v_gene: TRBV3-1/TRBV3-2
CDR3aa: ASSPRAGGDEAF

v_gene: TRBV30
CDR3aa: AWSGQGAGNTEAF

v_gene: TRBV9
CDR3aa: ASSVGGTGGSGNTIY

v_gene: TRBV6-4
CDR3aa: ASSPGISTDTQY

v_gene: TRBV5-4
CDR3aa: ASSRGGTGMGSTEAF

v_gene: TRBV10-3
CDR3aa: AISSGRANTEAF

v_gene: TRBV12-5
CDR3aa: ASGRTGRETQY

v_gene: TRBV6-1
CDR3aa: ASSRDSGNTIY

v_gene: TRBV20-1
CDR3aa: SASRGANVGYNEQF

v_gene: TRBV15
CDR3aa: ATSRRPGTASYNEQF

v_gene: TRBV6-6
CDR3aa: ASSYGASYEQY

v_gene: TRBV19
CDR3aa: ASSISSGGIYEQF

v_gene: TRBV7-2
CDR3aa: ASSFSQGAREKLF

v_gene: TRBV5-8
CDR3aa: ASSLRLGTHTDTQY

v_gene: TRBV6-5
CDR3aa: ASSYSNAGATDTQY